The sequence of this T cell receptor (beta chain) was determined in a study of T cells in Graves' hyperthyroidism and ophthalmopathy. Study-wide points: Before onset, ophthalmopathy was predicted by the model a median around 6 months earlier. Through a model of 13 V-J features, ophthalmopathy was separated from stable hyperthyroidism.

When ophthalmopathy did not progress within 18 months, Graves' hyperthyroidism was considered stable. In this sample, this clonotype turned up once. The antigen is undetermined. What was amplified from RNA transcripts were TCR beta CDR3 regions. HTBI primers were used for first-round RT-PCR of the TCR CDR3. TCRdb passed the multiplex PCR reads through MiXCR, listing each CDR3 protein once. The data show 500,000 to 600,000 distinct CDR3 sequences, 16% seen once. This CDR3 region has 14 residues. V shed 4 bases and J 8 bases; nucleotides not matched to a gene: 7. Germline V gene data show CDR1 as SGHDT and CDR2 as YYEEEE.

Input material: blood. This clonotype was obtained from a woman aged 18-35 years with Graves' hyperthyroidism. This chain connects TRBV5-6 to TRBJ1-2; the match to TRBD1 covers 11 bases. The CDR3 here is CASSNGTGGLGYTF. The CDR3 DNA is TGTGCCAGCAGCAACGGGACAGGGGGTTTGGGCTACACCTTC.